This is a list of T cell receptor beta chains from one sample in a study of blood T cell repertoires in COVID-19. The protocol was immunoSEQ multiplex PCR, while the TCRdb copy is restricted to in-frame clones and leaves out a portion. The table includes approximately 200,000 clones, approximately 85% detected once. The sequenced sample was peripheral blood. These receptors were obtained from a man aged 50 or older who had recovered from COVID-19. Both conserved end residues are part of each CDR3. The order of the fields is clone size, J gene, V gene, D gene, CDR3 protein, CDR3 DNA. D genes are given only for firm matches. Size is omitted from some rows. Given values are once, few, many or a class for expanded clones.

. | TRBJ1-5 | TRBV5-1 | . | CASQVRDSNQPQHF | TGCGCCAGTCAGGTTAGAGATAGCAATCAGCCCCAGCATTTT
. | TRBJ2-7 | TRBV14 | TRBD1 | CASSLTGGGIYEQYF | TGTGCCAGCAGCCTAACAGGGGGCGGAATCTACGAGCAGTACTTC
once | TRBJ2-5 | TRBV24-1 | TRBD2 | CATSDPRAAGQTQYF | TGTGCCACCAGTGATCCGCGGGCAGCGGGACAGACCCAGTACTTC
once | TRBJ2-1 | TRBV6-2/TRBV6-3 | . | CASSYTTGVKRWQFF | TGTGCCAGCAGTTACACTACCGGGGTAAAAAGGTGGCAGTTCTTC
. | TRBJ1-5 | TRBV6-5 | TRBD1 | CASSSTGIKQPQHF | TGTGCCAGCAGTTCGACAGGGATTAAACAGCCCCAGCATTTT
once | TRBJ2-7 | TRBV4-1 | . | CASRPGGGASYEQYF | TGCGCCAGCAGACCAGGCGGGGGCGCGTCCTACGAGCAGTACTTC
. | TRBJ1-2 | TRBV27 | . | CASSVVPGEGGYTF | TGTGCCAGCAGTGTCGTTCCAGGGGAGGGAGGCTACACCTTC
. | TRBJ1-1 | TRBV2 | . | CASSESENTEAFF | TGTGCCAGCAGTGAATCAGAGAACACTGAAGCTTTCTTT
. | TRBJ2-3 | TRBV2 | . | CASSLGVSTDTQYF | TGTGCCAGCAGCCTAGGGGTATCGACAGATACGCAGTATTTT
. | TRBJ1-1 | TRBV27 | . | CASSFSGNTEAFF | TGTGCCAGCAGTTTTTCAGGGAACACTGAAGCTTTCTTT
. | TRBJ2-1 | TRBV7-2 | TRBD1 | CASSISDRAKNEQFF | TGTGCCAGCAGCATATCCGACAGGGCTAAAAATGAGCAGTTCTTC
few | TRBJ2-7 | TRBV9 | TRBD2 | CASSRRLGEGSEQYF | TGTGCCAGCAGCCGCCGGCTAGGGGAGGGTAGCGAGCAGTACTTC
. | TRBJ2-7 | TRBV18 | TRBD1 | CASSRDRSYEQYF | TGTGCCAGCTCTCGGGACAGGTCCTACGAGCAGTACTTC
. | TRBJ1-1 | TRBV14 | . | CASSQARVRGEAFF | TGTGCCAGCAGCCAAGCCAGGGTTCGCGGTGAAGCTTTCTTT
. | TRBJ2-1 | TRBV5-5 | TRBD2 | CASSKPGLAGRYNEQFF | TGTGCCAGCAGCAAACCGGGACTAGCGGGCCGATACAATGAGCAGTTCTTC
. | TRBJ2-5 | TRBV18 | . | CASSPPGHTTGETQYF | TGTGCCAGCTCACCACCGGGACACACTACGGGAGAGACCCAGTACTTC
. | TRBJ1-2 | TRBV6-5 | TRBD1 | CASSYSPTGNGYTF | TGTGCCAGCAGTTACTCGCCGACAGGGAATGGCTACACCTTC
. | TRBJ1-5 | TRBV28 | TRBD1 | CASTLRTGGQPQHF | TGTGCCAGCACTTTGCGGACAGGGGGACAGCCCCAGCATTTT
. | TRBJ1-2 | TRBV10-2 | TRBD1 | CASSEPVKGAGYGYTF | TGCGCCAGCAGTGAGCCCGTGAAGGGGGCCGGCTATGGCTACACCTTC
. | TRBJ1-1 | TRBV11-1 | . | CASSLALRGSGTEAFF | TGTGCCAGCAGCTTAGCGCTGCGGGGGAGTGGCACTGAAGCTTTCTTT
. | TRBJ2-5 | TRBV10-2 | TRBD2 | CATRGGGAGGRETQYF | TGCGCCACCAGAGGGGGGGGAGCGGGAGGGCGTGAGACCCAGTACTTC
. | TRBJ1-2 | TRBV28 | TRBD1 | CASFPEGGARGYTF | TGTGCCAGCTTCCCCGAAGGGGGCGCCCGGGGCTACACCTTC
. | TRBJ2-5 | TRBV14 | . | CASSQGGRGFSETQYF | TGTGCCAGCAGCCAAGGAGGACGGGGGTTCTCAGAGACCCAGTACTTC
. | TRBJ1-2 | TRBV28 | TRBD1 | CASSLDRGREGNYGYTF | TGTGCCAGCAGTTTAGATAGGGGGCGGGAGGGGAACTATGGCTACACCTTC
. | TRBJ2-1 | TRBV3-1/TRBV3-2 | TRBD1 | CASSQAGTGGSGEQFF | TGTGCCAGCAGCCAAGCCGGGACAGGGGGATCAGGTGAGCAGTTCTTC
once | TRBJ1-6 | TRBV6-5 | . | CASGKQNSPLHF | TGTGCCAGCGGAAAACAGAATTCACCCCTCCACTTT
once | TRBJ2-7 | TRBV6-5 | TRBD1 | CASSYSWDSYEQYF | TGTGCCAGCAGTTACTCATGGGACAGCTACGAGCAGTACTTC
. | TRBJ2-1 | TRBV28 | TRBD1 | CASSSGGSEGNEQFF | TGTGCCAGCAGCTCAGGGGGCAGCGAAGGCAATGAGCAGTTCTTC
. | TRBJ1-2 | TRBV4-2 | TRBD1 | CASSQDRVRTGLKGGYTF | TGTGCCAGCAGCCAAGATCGGGTCCGGACAGGGCTTAAGGGTGGCTACACCTTC
. | TRBJ2-7 | TRBV11-1 | TRBD2 | CASTRRGTAPAEQYF | TGTGCCAGCACCCGGCGGGGGACGGCTCCCGCCGAGCAGTACTTC
. | TRBJ2-7 | TRBV7-2 | TRBD2 | CASSSAGGPSYEQYF | TGTGCCAGCAGCTCAGCGGGAGGGCCGAGCTACGAGCAGTACTTC
. | TRBJ1-6 | TRBV2 | . | CASSAPRGTNNSPLHF | TGTGCCAGCAGTGCCCCTCGAGGAACTAATAATTCACCCCTCCACTTT
once | TRBJ2-7 | TRBV4-2 | . | CASAGTAGGTYEQYF | TGTGCCAGCGCGGGAACGGCAGGGGGAACCTACGAGCAGTACTTC
. | TRBJ2-1 | TRBV7-9 | . | CASSPVEGVSYNEQFF | TGTGCCAGCAGCCCCGTCGAGGGAGTCTCCTACAATGAGCAGTTCTTC
. | TRBJ2-1 | TRBV30 | . | CAWSVRDNEQFF | TGTGCCTGGAGTGTACGGGACAATGAGCAGTTCTTC
. | TRBJ1-2 | TRBV21-1 | . | CASSKAGGTTYTF | TGTGCCAGCAGCAAAGCGGGCGGGACGACTTACACCTTC
once | TRBJ2-3 | TRBV6-5 | TRBD2 | CASSRRLAGDTQYF | TGTGCCAGCAGTCGACGACTAGCGGGAGATACGCAGTATTTT
. | TRBJ1-5 | TRBV5-8 | TRBD1 | CASSLEQGSYSNQPQHF | TGTGCCAGCAGCTTGGAACAGGGGAGTTATAGCAATCAGCCCCAGCATTTT
. | TRBJ2-7 | TRBV7-2 | . | CASRGRQGGAGEVYEQYF | TGTGCCAGCAGGGGAAGACAGGGGGGAGCGGGAGAGGTCTACGAGCAGTACTTC
. | TRBJ2-1 | TRBV7-9 | TRBD2 | CASSLERGEQFF | TGTGCCAGCAGCTTAGAGCGGGGTGAGCAGTTCTTC
. | TRBJ2-3 | TRBV3-1/TRBV3-2 | TRBD2 | CASRPSGTSDTDTQYF | TGTGCCAGCAGGCCCTCGGGGACTAGCGACACAGATACGCAGTATTTT
. | TRBJ2-7 | TRBV12-3/TRBV12-4 | . | CASSFVGPYEQYF | TGTGCCAGCAGTTTTGTGGGGCCCTACGAGCAGTACTTC
. | TRBJ2-7 | TRBV30 | TRBD2 | CAWKTSGRGNEQYF | TGTGCCTGGAAGACTAGCGGGAGGGGCAACGAGCAGTACTTC